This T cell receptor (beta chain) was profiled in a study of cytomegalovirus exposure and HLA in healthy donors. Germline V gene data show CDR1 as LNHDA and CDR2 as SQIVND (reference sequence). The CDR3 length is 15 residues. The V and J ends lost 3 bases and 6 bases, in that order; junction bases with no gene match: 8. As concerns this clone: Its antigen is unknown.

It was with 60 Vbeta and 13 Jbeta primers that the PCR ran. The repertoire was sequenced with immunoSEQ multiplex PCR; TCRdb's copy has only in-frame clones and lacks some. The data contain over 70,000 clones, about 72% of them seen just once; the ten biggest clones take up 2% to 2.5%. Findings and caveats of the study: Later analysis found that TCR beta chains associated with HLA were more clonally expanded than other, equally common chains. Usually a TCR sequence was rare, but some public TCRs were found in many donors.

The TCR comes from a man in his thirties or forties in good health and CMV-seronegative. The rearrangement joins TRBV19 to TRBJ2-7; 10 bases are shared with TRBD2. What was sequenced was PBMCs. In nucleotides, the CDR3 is TGTGCCAGTAGTATCACCCTAGCGGGAGCTCGCGAGCAGTACTTC. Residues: CASSITLAGAREQYF. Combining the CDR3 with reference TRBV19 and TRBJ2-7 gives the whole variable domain DGGITQSPKYLFRKEGQNVTLSCEQNLNHDAMYWYRQDPGQGLRLIYYSQIVNDFQKGDIAEGYSVSREKKESFPLTVTSAQKNPTAFYLCASSITLAGAREQYFGPGTRLTVT.